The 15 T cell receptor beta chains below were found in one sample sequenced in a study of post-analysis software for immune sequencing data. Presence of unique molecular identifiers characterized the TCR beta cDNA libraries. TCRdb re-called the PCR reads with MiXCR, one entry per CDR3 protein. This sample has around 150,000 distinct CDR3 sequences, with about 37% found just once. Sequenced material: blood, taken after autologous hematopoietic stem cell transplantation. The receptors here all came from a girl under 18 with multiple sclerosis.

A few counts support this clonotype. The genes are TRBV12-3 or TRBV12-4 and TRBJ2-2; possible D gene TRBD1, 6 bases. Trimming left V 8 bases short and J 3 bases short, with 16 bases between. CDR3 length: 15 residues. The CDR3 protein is CASGGLGADTGELFF. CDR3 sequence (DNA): TGTGCCAGCGGGGGATTGGGGGCAGACACCGGGGAGCTGTTTTTT.

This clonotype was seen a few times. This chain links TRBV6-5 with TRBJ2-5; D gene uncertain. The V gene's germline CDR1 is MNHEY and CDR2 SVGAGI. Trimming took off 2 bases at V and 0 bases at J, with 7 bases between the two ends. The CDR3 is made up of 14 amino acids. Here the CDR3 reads CASSYDTNQETQYF. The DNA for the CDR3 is TGTGCCAGCAGTTACGACACTAACCAAGAGACCCAGTACTTC.

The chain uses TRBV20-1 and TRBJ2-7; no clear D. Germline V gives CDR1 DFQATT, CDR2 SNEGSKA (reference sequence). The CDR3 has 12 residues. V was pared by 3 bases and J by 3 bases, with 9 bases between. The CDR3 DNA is TGCAGTGCTAGTGACTGGAACTACGAGCAGTACTTC. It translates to CSASDWNYEQYF.

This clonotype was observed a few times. CDR3 sequence reads: CASSYAPDEQFF. Here the CDR3 DNA reads TGTGCCAGCAGCTATGCTCCCGATGAGCAGTTCTTC. The gene calls are TRBV7-9 and TRBJ2-1; D gene uncertain. Between the trimmed V and J ends, which lost 4 bases and 8 bases, there was a span of 9 bases. CDR3 size: 12 residues. The germline V gene has CDR1 SEHNR and CDR2 FQNEAQ (reference sequence).

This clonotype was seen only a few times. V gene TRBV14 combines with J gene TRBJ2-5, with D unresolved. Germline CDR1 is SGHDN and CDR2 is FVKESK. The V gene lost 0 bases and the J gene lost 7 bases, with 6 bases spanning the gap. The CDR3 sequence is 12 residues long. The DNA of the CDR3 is TGTGCCAGCAGCCAAGATAGGGTGACCCAGTACTTC. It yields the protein CASSQDRVTQYF.

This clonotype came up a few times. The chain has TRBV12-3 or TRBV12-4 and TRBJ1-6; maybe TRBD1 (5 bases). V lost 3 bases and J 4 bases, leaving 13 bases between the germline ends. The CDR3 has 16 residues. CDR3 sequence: CASSFGHSGYNSPLHF. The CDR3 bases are TGTGCCAGCAGTTTTGGACATTCGGGGTATAATTCACCCCTCCACTTT.

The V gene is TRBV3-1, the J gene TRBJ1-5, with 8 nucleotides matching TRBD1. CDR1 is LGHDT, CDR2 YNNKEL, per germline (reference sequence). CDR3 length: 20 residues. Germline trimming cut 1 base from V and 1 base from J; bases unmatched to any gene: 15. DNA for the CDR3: TGTGCCAGCAGCCAAGGATTCAGGACAGGGCTCCACTGGAGCAATCAGCCCCAGCATTTT. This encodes CASSQGFRTGLHWSNQPQHF.

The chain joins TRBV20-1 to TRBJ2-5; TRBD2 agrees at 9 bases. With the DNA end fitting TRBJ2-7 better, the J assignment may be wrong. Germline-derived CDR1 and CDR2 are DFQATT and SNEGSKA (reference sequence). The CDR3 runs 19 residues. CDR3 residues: CSASKSGRTSEVGTYEQYF. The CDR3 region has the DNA TGCAGTGCTAGTAAGAGTGGGAGGACTAGCGAGGTCGGAACCTACGAGCAGTACTTC.

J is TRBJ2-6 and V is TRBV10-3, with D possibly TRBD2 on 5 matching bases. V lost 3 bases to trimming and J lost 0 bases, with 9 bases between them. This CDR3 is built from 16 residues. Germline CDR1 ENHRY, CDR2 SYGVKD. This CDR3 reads CAISDEGSSGANVLTF. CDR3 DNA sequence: TGTGCCATCAGTGATGAGGGAAGCTCTGGGGCCAACGTCCTGACTTTC.

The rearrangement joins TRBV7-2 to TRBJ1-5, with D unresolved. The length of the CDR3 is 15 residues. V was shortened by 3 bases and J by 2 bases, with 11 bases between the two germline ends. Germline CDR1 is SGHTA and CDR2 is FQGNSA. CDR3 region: CASSFEPAGNQPQHF. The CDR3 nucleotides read TGTGCCAGCAGCTTCGAACCCGCGGGCAATCAGCCCCAGCATTTT.

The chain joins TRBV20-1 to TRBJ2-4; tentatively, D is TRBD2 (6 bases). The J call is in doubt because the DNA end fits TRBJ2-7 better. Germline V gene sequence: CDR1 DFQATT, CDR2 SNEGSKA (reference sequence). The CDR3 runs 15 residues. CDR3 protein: CSARDLAGTDYEQYF. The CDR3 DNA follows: TGCAGTGCTAGAGATCTGGCAGGGACTGATTACGAGCAGTACTTC.

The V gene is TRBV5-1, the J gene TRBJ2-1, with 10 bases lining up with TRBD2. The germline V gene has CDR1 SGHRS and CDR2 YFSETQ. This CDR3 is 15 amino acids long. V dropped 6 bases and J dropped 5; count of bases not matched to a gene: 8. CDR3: CASTKLAGLDNEQFF. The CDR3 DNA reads TGCGCCAGCACAAAACTAGCGGGATTAGACAATGAGCAGTTCTTC.

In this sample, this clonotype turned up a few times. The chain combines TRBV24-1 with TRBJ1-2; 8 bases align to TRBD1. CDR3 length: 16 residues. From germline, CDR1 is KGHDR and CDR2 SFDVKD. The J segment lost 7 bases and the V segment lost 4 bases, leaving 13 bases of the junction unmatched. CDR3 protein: CATSESTRTGFGGYTF. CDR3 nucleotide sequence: TGTGCCACCAGTGAGTCGACCAGGACAGGGTTCGGTGGCTACACCTTC.

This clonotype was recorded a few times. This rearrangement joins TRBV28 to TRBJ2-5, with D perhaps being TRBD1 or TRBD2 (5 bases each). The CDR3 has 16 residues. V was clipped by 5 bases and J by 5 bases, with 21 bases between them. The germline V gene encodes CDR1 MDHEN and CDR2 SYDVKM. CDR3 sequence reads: CASSASGTSLGETQYF. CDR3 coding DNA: TGTGCCAGCAGTGCCTCCGGGACGTCCCTGGGGGAGACCCAGTACTTC. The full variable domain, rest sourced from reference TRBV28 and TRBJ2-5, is DVKVTQSSRYLVKRTGEKVFLECVQDMDHENMFWYRQDPGLGLRLIYFSYDVKMKEKGDIPEGYSVSREKKERFSLILESASTNQTSMYLCASSASGTSLGETQYFGPGTRLLVL.

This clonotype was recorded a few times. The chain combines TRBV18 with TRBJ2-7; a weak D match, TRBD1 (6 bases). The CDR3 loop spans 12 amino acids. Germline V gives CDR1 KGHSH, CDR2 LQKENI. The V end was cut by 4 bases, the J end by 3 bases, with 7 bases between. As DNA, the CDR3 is TGTGCCAGCTCACGGGACATCTACGAGCAGTACTTC. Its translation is CASSRDIYEQYF. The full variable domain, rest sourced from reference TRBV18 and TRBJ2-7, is NAGVMQNPRHLVRRRGQEARLRCSPMKGHSHVYWYRQLPEEGLKFMVYLQKENIIDESGMPKERFSAEFPKEGPSILRIQQVVRGDSAAYFCASSRDIYEQYFGPGTRLTVT.